This T cell receptor (beta chain) was found in a study of beta chain features in type 1 diabetes. At the level of the study: Healthy donors and patients had similar age, gender and cell yields. General study points: All four CD4+ subsets from Type 1 diabetes patients carried moderately but significantly shorter TCRB CDR3s. At VDJ recombination sites, type 1 diabetes patients had fewer insertions and more deleted nucleotides. The study notes PCR might favor shorter templates equally in patients and controls. Possibly, sequencing cDNA over-represented cells that had high TCR expression levels.

In the case of this clone: What it recognizes is unknown.

TCRB transcripts that were expressed got sequenced, as all of the isolated RNA had been reverse transcribed. Produced via immunoSEQ multiplex PCR; TCRdb's table is partial and in-frame only. Of about 370,000 clones in the sample, 8.5% to 10% were seen once. In germline, CDR1 is MGHRA, CDR2 YSYEKL. Trimming at V came to 2 bases and at J to 4 bases, leaving 9 bases not matched to a gene. The CDR3 length is 16 residues. This chain joins TRBV4-1 and TRBJ2-5, with 8 bases lining up with TRBD1. The source of this sequence is a man under 40 with type 1 diabetes. The sample was central memory CD4+ T cells from blood. In DNA form, the CDR3 reads TGCGCCAGCAGCCAACGTCGAACTACAGGGGGAGAGACCCAGTACTTC. Translation: CASSQRRTTGGETQYF.